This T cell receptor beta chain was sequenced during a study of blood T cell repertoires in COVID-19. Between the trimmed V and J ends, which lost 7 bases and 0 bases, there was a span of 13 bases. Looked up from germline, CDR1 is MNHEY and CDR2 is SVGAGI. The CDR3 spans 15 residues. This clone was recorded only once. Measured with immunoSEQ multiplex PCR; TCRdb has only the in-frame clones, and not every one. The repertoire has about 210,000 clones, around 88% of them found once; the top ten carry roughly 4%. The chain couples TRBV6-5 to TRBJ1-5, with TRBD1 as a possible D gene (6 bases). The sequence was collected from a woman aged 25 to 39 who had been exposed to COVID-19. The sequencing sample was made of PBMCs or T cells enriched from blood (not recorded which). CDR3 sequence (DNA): TGTGCCAGCACCACAGGGACGTTTAGCAATCAGCCCCAGCATTTT. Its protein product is CASTTGTFSNQPQHF.